This T cell receptor (beta chain) was profiled in a study of T cells in localized non-small cell lung cancer. Some clones are missing from TCRdb's copy, which holds only in-frame ones; the method was immunoSEQ multiplex PCR. The sample carries 3,000 to 4,000 clones, about 29% recorded once. This CDR3 is built from 15 residues. CDR1 is MNHGY, CDR2 SAAAGT, per germline. Trimming at V came to 7 bases and at J to 6 bases, leaving 7 bases not matched to a gene. Study-wide findings and caveats: Uninvolved adjacent lung had higher T cell clonality than tumor and all other tissues. Median around 62 top-100 tumor clones were shared with paired adjacent lung. An association was observed between higher blood T cell density and longer overall survival.

This clone is deemed medium-sized. Its antigen is still unknown. V usage is TRBV6-8 and J usage is TRBJ2-2; the match to TRBD1 covers 11 bases. The source is a woman aged 35 to 69 with stage I squamous cell lung carcinoma. The sequenced sample was lung tumor tissue, obtained before any cancer treatment. The CDR3 loop is CASIVGQGASGELFF. CDR3 bases: TGTGCCAGCATCGTAGGACAGGGGGCATCCGGGGAGCTGTTTTTT.